This T cell receptor beta chain comes out of a study of vaccination and CD4 T cells after COVID-19. Looking at the study overall: Convalescent donors: six male, four female; seven Caucasian, two Asian, one multiracial, two Hispanic. Two-dose vaccination with either BNT162b2 or mRNA-1273 was given to participants.

Trimming shortened V by 5 bases and J by 11 bases, and 21 bases separated the two germline ends. CDR1 is SGHVS, CDR2 FNYEAQ, per germline. The length of the CDR3 is 14 residues. Points on this clonotype: The antigen is not known.

Sequenced with the Oncomine TCR Beta short-read assay was DNA taken from cultured CD4+ T cells. TCRdb processed the PCR reads anew with MiXCR; each CDR3 protein has one entry. Here the sample spans 20,000 to 25,000 distinct CDR3 sequences, 60% to 75% being singletons. Described treatment: approximately 9-day PBMC culture with coronavirus spike peptide pools or control peptides (ViraFEST assay). Isolation of CD4+ T cells by negative selection took place after around eleven days of culture. Sequenced input: CD4+ T cells from blood, cultured in vitro. This chain joins TRBV7-6 and TRBJ1-1, with D tentatively TRBD1 (6 bases). This receptor was obtained from a human donor who had recovered from COVID-19. The CDR3 nucleotides read TGTGCCAGCAGCCATCAACAGGGTACAAGGGGGGCTTTCTTT. Amino acid sequence: CASSHQQGTRGAFF. The entire variable domain, with the rest obtained from reference TRBV7-6 and TRBJ1-1, is as follows: GAGVSQSPRYKVTKRGQDVALRCDPISGHVSLYWYRQALGQGPEFLTYFNYEAQQDKSGLPNDRFSAERPEGSISTLTIQRTEQRDSAMYRCASSHQQGTRGAFFGQGTRLTVV.